A single sample gave rise to the 10 T cell receptor beta chains below, sequenced in a study of blood T cell repertoires in COVID-19. Sequencing used immunoSEQ multiplex PCR; TCRdb keeps in-frame clones, though not all of them. The sample consists of some 240,000 clones, roughly 89% of them appearing once. Sequenced input: peripheral blood. The receptors originated from a woman aged 40 to 49 who had recovered from COVID-19.

The V call is TRBV7-9, the J call TRBJ2-7; TRBD2 matches at 10 bases. V shed 4 bases and J 3 bases; nucleotides not matched to a gene: 0. This CDR3 has 13 amino acids. From germline, CDR1 is SEHNR and CDR2 FQNEAQ (reference sequence). CDR3 coding DNA: TGTGCCAGCAGCTGGACTAGCGGCTACGAGCAGTACTTC. This codes for CASSWTSGYEQYF.

This clone showed up just a few times. CDR3 nucleotide sequence: TGTGCCAGCAGCACCGGGACTAGCGGCCTCAAACCCTACAATGAGCAGTTCTTC. Encoded protein: CASSTGTSGLKPYNEQFF. This chain connects TRBV7-6 to TRBJ2-1; 11 bases line up with TRBD2. V dropped 5 bases and J dropped 2; count of bases not matched to a gene: 11. Per germline, CDR1 SGHVS and CDR2 FNYEAQ. The CDR3 has 18 residues. The full variable domain, its missing parts supplied by reference TRBV7-6 and TRBJ2-1, is GAGVSQSPRYKVTKRGQDVALRCDPISGHVSLYWYRQALGQGPEFLTYFNYEAQQDKSGLPNDRFSAERPEGSISTLTIQRTEQRDSAMYRCASSTGTSGLKPYNEQFFGPGTRLTVL.

This rearrangement joins TRBV30 to TRBJ1-5, with D maybe TRBD1 (5 bases). The CDR3 is 15 amino acids. Trimming cost V 8 bases and J 6 bases, with 23 bases left between them. In germline, CDR1 is GTSNPN, CDR2 SVGIG (reference sequence). In nucleotides, the CDR3 is TGTGCCAGCTCAGATTCGGACATATTATCTCAGCCCCAGCATTTT. This sequence encodes CASSDSDILSQPQHF.

The genes are TRBV6-6 and TRBJ2-1, with 7 bases fitting TRBD2. The V gene end was trimmed by 5 bases and the J gene end by 6 bases; junction bases not matched to a gene: 4. The CDR3 spans 13 residues. CDR1 MNHNY and CDR2 SVGAGI come from the germline V gene (reference sequence). The CDR3 spells CASSSGKGNEQFF. CDR3 bases: TGTGCCAGCAGTAGCGGGAAGGGCAATGAGCAGTTCTTC.

The table lists this clone with a few counts. This rearrangement joins TRBV4-3 to TRBJ2-3; the D gene is possibly TRBD2 (5 bases). The V end was cut by 0 bases, the J end by 7 bases, with 17 bases between. From germline, CDR1 is LGHNA and CDR2 YSLEER. The CDR3 has 16 residues. CDR3: CASSQDIGVPRHTQYF. The CDR3 DNA reads as TGCGCCAGCAGCCAAGATATCGGGGTCCCCAGACATACGCAGTATTTT.

The chain employs TRBV18 and TRBJ1-5; 7 bases are a match to TRBD1. This CDR3 contains 17 residues. V shed 3 bases and J 1 base; nucleotides not matched to a gene: 9. The V gene's germline CDR1 is KGHSH and CDR2 LQKENI. DNA of the CDR3: TGTGCCAGCTCACCGACAGGGAAGTTGAGGAGCAATCAGCCCCAGCATTTT. Residues: CASSPTGKLRSNQPQHF.

The chain carries TRBV5-4 and TRBJ2-2; 11 bases fit TRBD2. J lost 5 bases, V lost 0 bases, and 3 bases had no gene match. The CDR3 covers 16 residues. Looked up from germline, CDR1 is SGHNT and CDR2 is YYREEE (reference sequence). For the CDR3, the DNA is TGTGCCAGCAGCTTGGTTCCTAGCGGGGGGACCGGGGAGCTGTTTTTT. Translated, it gives CASSLVPSGGTGELFF.

This chain links TRBV11-2 with TRBJ2-1, with 11 positions matching TRBD2. The junction had 11 bases not matched to a gene; V was cut back by 2 bases and J by 8 bases. The CDR3 spans 17 residues. Germline V gene lookup returns CDR1 SGHAT and CDR2 FQNNGV. CDR3 coding DNA: TGTGCCAGCAGCTTACTCCTAGCGGGGGGCACCTGGGATGAGCAGTTCTTC. This codes for CASSLLLAGGTWDEQFF.

The rearrangement links TRBV7-2 to TRBJ2-1; the D gene is possibly TRBD2 (5 bases). The CDR3 sequence is 13 residues long. The V and J ends lost 0 bases and 7 bases respectively, with 7 bases between them. Germline V gene data show CDR1 as SGHTA and CDR2 as FQGNSA. CDR3 nucleotide sequence: TGTGCCAGCAGCTTAGCGCTAGCTAATGAGCAGTTCTTC. Amino acids: CASSLALANEQFF.

The chain has TRBV20-1 and TRBJ1-1, with a weak D call TRBD1 (6 bases). The V gene's germline CDR1 is DFQATT and CDR2 SNEGSKA (reference sequence). This CDR3 has 15 residues. Trimming removed 3 bases from V and 3 bases from J, with 17 bases in between. The CDR3 is CSASGPTGRYTEAFF. CDR3 sequence (DNA): TGCAGTGCTAGTGGTCCCACAGGGCGGTACACTGAAGCTTTCTTT.